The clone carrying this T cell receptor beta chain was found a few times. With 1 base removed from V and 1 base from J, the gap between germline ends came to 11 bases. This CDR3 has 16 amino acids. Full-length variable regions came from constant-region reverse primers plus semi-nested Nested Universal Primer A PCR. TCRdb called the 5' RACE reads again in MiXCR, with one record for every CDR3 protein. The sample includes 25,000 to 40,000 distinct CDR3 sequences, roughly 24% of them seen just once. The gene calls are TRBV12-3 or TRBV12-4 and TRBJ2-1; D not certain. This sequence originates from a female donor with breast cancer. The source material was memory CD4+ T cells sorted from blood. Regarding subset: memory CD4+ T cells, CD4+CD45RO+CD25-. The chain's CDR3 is CASSLVGLRSYNEQFF. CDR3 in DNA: TGTGCCAGCAGTTTAGTAGGGCTTCGGTCCTACAATGAGCAGTTCTTC.